A single sample is the source of the 18 T cell receptor beta chains below, sequenced in a study of blood T cell repertoires in COVID-19. Clones were read by immunoSEQ multiplex PCR, and TCRdb kept only the in-frame ones, dropping some. The table has 50,000 to 55,000 clones, about nine tenths seen once. Sequences were obtained from peripheral blood. These receptor sequences come from a man aged 45-65 years with active COVID-19.

V usage is TRBV6-5 and J usage is TRBJ1-2; D remains unclear. Germline V CDR1 and CDR2: MNHEY, SVGAGI. This CDR3 is built from 12 residues. The germline V and J ends were trimmed by 9 bases and 5 bases, with 13 bases remaining between them. The CDR3 coding sequence is TGTGCCAGTGGGAGTGGGCCTTATGGCTACACCTTC. Translated, it gives CASGSGPYGYTF.

This chain connects TRBV7-9 to TRBJ2-7, with D hard to call. Trimming cost V 0 bases and J 4 bases, with 13 bases left between them. CDR1 and CDR2 (germline): SEHNR, FQNEAQ (reference sequence). This CDR3 contains 15 residues. The CDR3 DNA sequence: TGTGCCAGCAGCTTAGCCGGTCTGATCTCTTACGAGCAGTACTTC. Encoded protein: CASSLAGLISYEQYF. The full variable domain, with the rest looked up from reference TRBV7-9 and TRBJ2-7, is DTGVSQNPRHKITKRGQNVTFRCDPISEHNRLYWYRQTLGQGPEFLTYFQNEAQLEKSRLLSDRFSAERPKGSFSTLEIQRTEQGDSAMYLCASSLAGLISYEQYFGPGTRLTVT.

This chain uses TRBV7-2 with TRBJ1-5; a possible D gene is TRBD1 (5 bases). The CDR3 consists of 14 residues. CDR1 and CDR2 from the germline V gene are SGHTA and FQGNSA. Trimming stripped 3 bases from V and 4 bases from J, with 10 bases between. This CDR3 is CASSFGGMNQPQHF. CDR3 DNA sequence: TGTGCCAGCAGCTTCGGGGGGATGAATCAGCCCCAGCATTTT.

The chain combines TRBV6-5 with TRBJ1-1; D ambiguous. V was clipped by 8 bases and J by 0 bases, with 10 bases between them. This CDR3 comprises 13 residues. From germline, CDR1 is MNHEY and CDR2 SVGAGI. The CDR3 DNA reads TGTGCCAGCGAGGCAGCCATGAACACTGAAGCTTTCTTT. This gives the protein CASEAAMNTEAFF.

The chain joins TRBV20-1 to TRBJ2-7, with TRBD1 matching over 8 bases. Germline CDR1 DFQATT, CDR2 SNEGSKA (reference sequence). The V segment lost 3 bases and the J segment 2 bases; nucleotides outside the gene matches: 6. This CDR3 has 14 residues. CDR3 amino acids: CSASIRDRPYEQYF. CDR3 nucleotide sequence: TGCAGTGCTAGTATCCGGGACAGGCCCTACGAGCAGTACTTC.

This chain connects TRBV6-5 to TRBJ1-2; possible D gene TRBD1, 6 bases. Germline V CDR1 and CDR2: MNHEY, SVGAGI. The germline V and J ends were trimmed by 10 bases and 3 bases, with 15 bases remaining between them. The CDR3 consists of 13 residues. The CDR3: CATASRGDYGYTF. CDR3 bases: TGTGCCACTGCAAGCAGGGGCGACTATGGCTACACCTTC.

This rearrangement joins TRBV5-1 to TRBJ2-3; possible D gene TRBD1, 5 bases. The length of the CDR3 is 16 residues. Per germline, CDR1 SGHRS and CDR2 YFSETQ. V was clipped by 0 bases and J by 2 bases, with 13 bases between them. Here the CDR3 DNA reads TGCGCCAGCAGCTTGGCTCTCCAGGGATACACAGATACGCAGTATTTT. Translating it yields CASSLALQGYTDTQYF.

The chain has TRBV5-8 and TRBJ2-6; D not certain. Trimming shortened V by 2 bases and J by 1 base, and 7 bases separated the two germline ends. The V gene's germline CDR1 is SGHTS and CDR2 YDEGEE. The CDR3 has 15 amino acids. CDR3 protein: CASSFFESGANVLTF. The DNA of the CDR3 is TGTGCCAGCAGCTTTTTCGAGTCTGGGGCCAACGTCCTGACTTTC.

The rearrangement links TRBV11-2 to TRBJ2-7; D unclear. Looked up from germline, CDR1 is SGHAT and CDR2 is FQNNGV. The CDR3 runs 11 residues. The V end lost 6 bases, the J end lost 3 bases, and 6 bases lay between the germline ends. Here the CDR3 DNA reads TGTGCCAGCAGAGGCGGCTACGAGCAGTACTTC. Translated: CASRGGYEQYF.

Within the sample, this clone is medium-sized. The chain links TRBV4-1 to TRBJ2-1; possibly TRBD2 for D (6 bases). Germline loops: CDR1 MGHRA, CDR2 YSYEKL. This CDR3 region has 17 residues. V lost 5 bases to trimming and J lost 0 bases, with 17 bases between them. The CDR3 bases are TGCGCCAGCAGCATCTCCGGGACTCCTCTCTCCTACAATGAGCAGTTCTTC. As protein: CASSISGTPLSYNEQFF.

CDR3 residues: CASSLSGGGPTNEKLFF. In DNA form, the CDR3 reads TGTGCCAGCAGCTTATCAGGGGGCGGCCCAACTAATGAAAAACTGTTTTTT. This sequence joins TRBV7-8 and TRBJ1-4, with 8 bases matching TRBD1. This CDR3 has 17 amino acids. With 2 bases clipped from V and 0 bases from J, the junction kept 5 bases outside the gene matches. CDR1 is SGHVS, CDR2 FQNEAQ, per germline.

The gene calls are TRBV5-1 and TRBJ1-2; 7 positions agree with TRBD1. After removal of 4 bases from V and 5 bases from J, the junction contained 14 bases not matched to a gene. This CDR3 is 16 amino acids long. Germline assignment: CDR1 SGHRS and CDR2 YFSETQ. Here the CDR3 DNA reads TGCGCCAGCAGCCCGCCTAGGGGGCCCGGGGTTTATGGCTACACCTTC. Amino acid sequence: CASSPPRGPGVYGYTF.

The J gene is TRBJ2-6, the V gene TRBV15; 7 nucleotides align to TRBD2. Germline assignment: CDR1 LNHNV and CDR2 YYDKDF (reference sequence). Losses at the gene ends were 7 bases for V and 2 bases for J; bases not matched to a gene: 11. The CDR3 length is 17 residues. CDR3 amino acids: CATKYTGGYAGANVLTF. CDR3 in DNA: TGTGCCACCAAGTATACGGGGGGTTACGCTGGGGCCAACGTCCTGACTTTC.

The rearrangement joins TRBV5-6 to TRBJ2-3; 11 nucleotides agree with TRBD2. CDR1 and CDR2 from the germline V gene are SGHDT and YYEEEE. The CDR3 is 16 residues long. V lost 4 bases to trimming and J lost 2 bases; unmatched junction nucleotides: 6. The CDR3 spells CASSLRTSGYTDTQYF. The CDR3 DNA reads TGTGCCAGCAGCCTTCGGACTAGCGGGTACACAGATACGCAGTATTTT.

The V gene is TRBV11-3, the J gene TRBJ2-7; TRBD2 aligns across 7 bases. This CDR3 spans 15 amino acids. CDR1 and CDR2 (germline): SGHNT, YENEEA. V shed 5 bases and J 6 bases; nucleotides not matched to a gene: 13. CDR3 amino acids: CASSPSGRGRAEQYF. Here the CDR3 DNA reads TGTGCCAGCAGCCCTAGCGGAAGGGGAAGAGCCGAGCAGTACTTC.

This chain connects TRBV30 to TRBJ2-3; D is possibly TRBD1 (5 bases). Germline V gene lookup returns CDR1 GTSNPN and CDR2 SVGIG (reference sequence). This CDR3 comprises 13 residues. The germline V and J ends were trimmed by 0 bases and 2 bases, with 6 bases remaining between them. Here the CDR3 DNA reads TGTGCCTGGAGTGTACAGGACACAGATACGCAGTATTTT. This gives the protein CAWSVQDTDTQYF.

The chain couples TRBV11-2 to TRBJ1-1; D not resolved. The CDR3 length is 12 residues. V was clipped by 5 bases and J by 4 bases, with 8 bases between them. Germline V gene sequence: CDR1 SGHAT, CDR2 FQNNGV. The CDR3 here is CASSPFVTEAFF. CDR3 bases: TGTGCCAGCAGCCCCTTTGTCACTGAAGCTTTCTTT.

V usage is TRBV5-1 and J usage is TRBJ2-7, with D perhaps matching TRBD2 (5 bases). The CDR3 has 14 amino acids. V lost 7 bases and J 5 bases, leaving 19 bases between the germline ends. Germline V gives CDR1 SGHRS, CDR2 YFSETQ. CDR3 coding DNA: TGCGCCAGCCAACGGGGAACCCTAGTCGACGAGCAGTACTTC. It translates to CASQRGTLVDEQYF.